This T cell receptor (beta chain) was identified during a study of patients and donors after allogeneic stem cell transplantation. This clonotype was counted at least ten times. MiXCR, applied by TCRdb to the RT-PCR reads, yields one record per CDR3 protein. This table holds about 230,000 distinct CDR3 sequences, over 12% found once. The germline V gene has CDR1 MDHEN and CDR2 SYDVKM. The CDR3 has 18 amino acids. The V gene end was trimmed by 7 bases and the J gene end by 4 bases; junction bases not matched to a gene: 15. Material for sequencing was blood, either unsorted or a sorted T cell fraction (not recorded which). This TCR derives from a human donor who was either an allogeneic HSCT recipient or a stem cell or donor lymphocyte infusion donor (not recorded which). It is not recorded whose cells these are; they may come from a transplant donor. The chain uses TRBV28 and TRBJ2-6, with 8 bases aligning to TRBD2. The CDR3 sequence: CASISLGGGASGANVLTF. CDR3 coding DNA: TGTGCCAGCATAAGTCTCGGGGGGGGCGCCTCAGGGGCCAACGTCCTGACTTTC.